Listed here are 14 T cell receptor beta chains from one sample, sequenced in a study of blood T cell repertoires in COVID-19. Only in-frame clones appear in the TCRdb table, and some are missing; sequencing was by immunoSEQ multiplex PCR. The repertoire has about 310,000 clones, about 88% of them found once; the top ten carry 1.3%. The sequenced sample was peripheral blood. The receptor set was obtained from a man between 65 and 79 years old with acute or convalescent COVID-19.

The rearrangement joins TRBV19 to TRBJ2-7; 10 nucleotides align to TRBD1. The germline V gene encodes CDR1 LNHDA and CDR2 SQIVND (reference sequence). CDR3 length: 16 residues. The V segment lost 6 bases and the J segment 3 bases; nucleotides outside the gene matches: 11. Written as DNA, the CDR3 is TGTGCCAGTAGCCGGACCGCGGGACAGGGGTTCTACGAGCAGTACTTC. This translates into CASSRTAGQGFYEQYF.

This clone occurred once. The chain joins TRBV2 to TRBJ2-6; D not certain. CDR3 length: 15 amino acids. From germline, CDR1 is SNHLY and CDR2 FYNNEI. The germline V and J ends were trimmed by 2 bases and 0 bases, with 5 bases remaining between them. The CDR3 protein is CASSEPRSGANVLTF. The DNA of the CDR3 is TGTGCCAGCAGTGAACCCCGCTCTGGGGCCAACGTCCTGACTTTC.

The V call is TRBV28, the J call TRBJ2-5; perhaps TRBD2 as D (6 bases). Germline V gene data show CDR1 as MDHEN and CDR2 as SYDVKM. The germline V and J ends were trimmed by 10 bases and 2 bases, with 17 bases remaining between them. The CDR3 length is 14 residues. The DNA for the CDR3 is TGTGCCACCTACCGACTTAGCGGTCAAGAGACCCAGTACTTC. It encodes CATYRLSGQETQYF.

This clone was seen a handful of times. The chain recombines TRBV2 with TRBJ2-3; TRBD1 aligns across 7 bases. Germline lookup yields CDR1 SNHLY and CDR2 FYNNEI. The CDR3 consists of 13 residues. V gave up 8 bases and J gave up 2 bases; unmatched junction bases: 4. CDR3 DNA: TGTGCCAGCGACAGGGTCTCCACAGATACGCAGTATTTT. Its protein product is CASDRVSTDTQYF.

The chain is built from TRBV7-2 and TRBJ1-5; TRBD1 might be the D (6 bases). The CDR3 consists of 14 residues. V lost 11 bases, J lost 1 base, and 15 bases lay in between. Germline V CDR1 and CDR2: SGHTA, FQGNSA. CDR3 bases: TGTGCCTCTGCCAAGGGGACAAGCAATCAGCCCCAGCATTTT. Amino acids: CASAKGTSNQPQHF. The full variable domain, rest sourced from reference TRBV7-2 and TRBJ1-5, is GAGVSQSPSNKVTEKGKDVELRCDPISGHTALYWYRQSLGQGLEFLIYFQGNSAPDKSGLPSDRFSAERTGGSVSTLTIQRTQQEDSAVYLCASAKGTSNQPQHFGDGTRLSIL.

This clone was counted once. V usage is TRBV6-5 and J usage is TRBJ2-7; tentative D call: TRBD2 (6 bases). CDR1 is MNHEY, CDR2 SVGAGI, per germline. The V gene lost 5 bases and the J gene lost 4 bases, with 12 bases spanning the gap. The CDR3 spans 13 residues. The CDR3 coding sequence is TGTGCCAGCAGTCCCCGACTAGTTTACGAGCAGTACTTC. Translation: CASSPRLVYEQYF.

The chain has TRBV5-4 and TRBJ2-3; no reliable D call. Trimming shortened V by 10 bases and J by 1 base, and 13 bases separated the two germline ends. Germline V gene sequence: CDR1 SGHNT, CDR2 YYREEE (reference sequence). This CDR3 comprises 13 residues. As DNA, the CDR3 is TGTGCCGGAGAGACCCAAGGCACAGATACGCAGTATTTT. This encodes CAGETQGTDTQYF.

J is TRBJ2-4 and V is TRBV4-1, with D possibly being TRBD2 (6 bases). There are 15 residues in the CDR3. The germline gives CDR1 MGHRA, CDR2 YSYEKL. V lost 4 bases, J lost 6 bases, and 16 bases lay in between. The CDR3 DNA is TGCGCCAGCAGCCTGGAGGGGCAGGACGGAAACATTCAGTACTTC. It specifies CASSLEGQDGNIQYF.

The chain's CDR3 is CAISAGSNQPQHF. The CDR3 coding sequence is TGTGCCATCAGTGCCGGTAGCAATCAGCCCCAGCATTTT. V is TRBV10-3 and J is TRBJ1-5, with no clear D. Germline CDR1 reads ENHRY; CDR2 reads SYGVKD. This CDR3 spans 13 amino acids. V lost 4 bases to trimming and J lost 0 bases, with 4 bases between them.

The chain has TRBV7-2 and TRBJ1-6; 7 positions agree with TRBD1. CDR1 is SGHTA and CDR2 is FQGNSA in the germline V gene. This CDR3 is built from 15 residues. The V and J ends lost 8 bases and 1 base, in that order; junction bases with no gene match: 5. The CDR3 sequence: CASRGGGSYNSPLHF. The DNA for the CDR3 is TGTGCCAGCCGAGGGGGCGGATCCTATAATTCACCCCTCCACTTT.

This chain joins TRBV7-2 and TRBJ2-7, with 7 positions matching TRBD2. Germline CDR1 reads SGHTA; CDR2 reads FQGNSA. The CDR3 totals 13 residues. The junction had 1 base not matched to a gene; V was cut back by 2 bases and J by 3 bases. CDR3 DNA: TGTGCCAGCAGCTTAAGGACTAGCTACGAGCAGTACTTC. It encodes CASSLRTSYEQYF.

Only one count was recorded for this clone. The chain uses TRBV28 and TRBJ2-1; D may be TRBD1 (6 bases). The CDR3 is made up of 13 amino acids. Trimming cost V 7 bases and J 7 bases, with 14 bases left between them. Germline CDR1 reads MDHEN; CDR2 reads SYDVKM. CDR3 protein: CASIQGYKNEQFF. The CDR3, as DNA: TGTGCCAGCATTCAGGGGTACAAAAATGAGCAGTTCTTC.

The chain links TRBV18 to TRBJ1-3, with D perhaps matching TRBD1 (5 bases). The germline V gene has CDR1 KGHSH and CDR2 LQKENI. Trimming cost V 4 bases and J 0 bases, with 10 bases left between them. The CDR3 extends over 15 amino acids. The CDR3 loop is CASSQPGGSGNTIYF. The CDR3 DNA sequence: TGTGCCAGCTCACAACCCGGGGGCTCTGGAAACACCATATATTTT.

The chain carries TRBV25-1 and TRBJ1-2; tentative D call: TRBD1 (6 bases). The CDR3 is made up of 14 amino acids. Trimming removed 4 bases from V and 7 bases from J, with 16 bases in between. Germline V gene data show CDR1 as MGHDK and CDR2 as SYGVNS. The CDR3 DNA reads TGTGCCAGCAGTGTTTTTAACAGGGCGGTTGGCTACACCTTC. This encodes CASSVFNRAVGYTF.